This T cell receptor beta chain was profiled in a study of cytomegalovirus exposure and HLA in healthy donors. With respect to this clone: Its antigen is not identified.

Study outcomes and limitations: Reported results showed that the classifier diagnosed cytomegalovirus status with high specificity and sensitivity. For most TCR beta V segments, an earlier analysis put the productive rate at about 90% or about 30% of the time. Associated with cytomegalovirus, according to the listing, were approximately 160 TCR beta chains. In a later analysis, several top co-occurrence clusters appeared linked to parvovirus B19, influenza, CMV and Epstein-Barr virus.

Primers for the PCR totalled 60 Vbeta and 13 Jbeta. Method: immunoSEQ multiplex PCR; TCRdb's copy keeps in-frame clones and lacks some. The data show approximately 90,000 clones, with approximately 71% seen just once and about 2.2% held by the top ten. The CDR3 spans 16 residues. The clonotype was recovered from a man aged 40-55 years in good health and CMV-seronegative. The chain has TRBV21-1 and TRBJ1-5; TRBD1 is the table's D call and was not checked against the DNA. TRBV21-1 has pseudogene status. Sequencing was carried out using PBMCs. CDR3 residues: CASETLRGFISQPQHF. CDR3 coding DNA: TGTGCCAGCGAAACGTTGAGGGGGTTTATTTCGCAGCCCCAGCATTTT.